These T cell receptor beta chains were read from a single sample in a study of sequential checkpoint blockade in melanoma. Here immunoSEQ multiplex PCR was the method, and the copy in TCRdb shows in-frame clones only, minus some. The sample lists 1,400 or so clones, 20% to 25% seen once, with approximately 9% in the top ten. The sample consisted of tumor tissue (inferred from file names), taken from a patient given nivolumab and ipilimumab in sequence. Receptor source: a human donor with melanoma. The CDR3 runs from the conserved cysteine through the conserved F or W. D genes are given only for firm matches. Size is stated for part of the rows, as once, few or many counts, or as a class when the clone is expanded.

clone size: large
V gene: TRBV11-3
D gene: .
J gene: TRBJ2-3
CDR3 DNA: TGTGCCAGCAGCCCAGCGGCAGCTGACACAGATACGCAGTATTTT
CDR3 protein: CASSPAAADTDTQYF

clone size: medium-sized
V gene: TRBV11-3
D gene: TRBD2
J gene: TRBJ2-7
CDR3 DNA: TGTGCCAGCAGCTTCCAAAATAGCGGGAGCACCTACGAGCAGTACTTC
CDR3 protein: CASSFQNSGSTYEQYF

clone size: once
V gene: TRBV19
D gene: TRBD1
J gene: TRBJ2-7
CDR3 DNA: TGTGCCAGCTGGGACAGGGTTGGCGAGCAGTACTTC
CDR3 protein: CASWDRVGEQYF

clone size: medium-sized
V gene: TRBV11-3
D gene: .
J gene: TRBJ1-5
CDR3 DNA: TGTGCCAGCAGCCCCAGGGGTAGCAATCAGCCCCAGCATTTT
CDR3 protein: CASSPRGSNQPQHF

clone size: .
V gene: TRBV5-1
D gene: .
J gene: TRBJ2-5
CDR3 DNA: TGCGCCAGCAGCTTGAGGGACAACCAAGAGACCCAGTACTTC
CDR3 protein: CASSLRDNQETQYF

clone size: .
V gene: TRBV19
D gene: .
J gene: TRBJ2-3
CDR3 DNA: TGTGCCAGTAGTATAGCCAACACAGATACGCAGTATTTT
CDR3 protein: CASSIANTDTQYF

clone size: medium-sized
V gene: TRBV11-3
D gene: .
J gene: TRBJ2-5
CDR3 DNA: TGTGCCAGCAGCTTGGACGGCAGACGAGAGACCCAGTACTTC
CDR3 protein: CASSLDGRRETQYF

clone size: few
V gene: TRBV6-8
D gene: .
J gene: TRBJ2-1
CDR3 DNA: TGTGCCAGCAGTTACCGGGCCCCCCCTATGGATGAGCAGTTCTTC
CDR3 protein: CASSYRAPPMDEQFF

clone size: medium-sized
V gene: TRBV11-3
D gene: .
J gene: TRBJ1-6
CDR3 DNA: TGTGCCAGCAGCGTACAGGGTAGCTATAATTCACCCCTCCACTTT
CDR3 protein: CASSVQGSYNSPLHF

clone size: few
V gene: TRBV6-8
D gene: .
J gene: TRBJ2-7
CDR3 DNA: TGTGCCAGCAGTTACATTTTTTCTTCTCAGGACCCAGACTACGAGCAGTACTTC
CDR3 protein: CASSYIFSSQDPDYEQYF

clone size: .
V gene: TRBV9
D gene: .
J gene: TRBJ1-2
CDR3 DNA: TGTGCCAGCAGTGAGGGGCGGAGGTCGCATGGCTACACCTTC
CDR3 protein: CASSEGRRSHGYTF

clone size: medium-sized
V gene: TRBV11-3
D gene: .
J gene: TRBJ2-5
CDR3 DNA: TGTGCCAGCAGCCAGGACAATAGCGAAGAGACCCAGTACTTC
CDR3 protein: CASSQDNSEETQYF

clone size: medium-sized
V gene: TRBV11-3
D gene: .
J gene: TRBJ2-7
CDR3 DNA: TGTGCCAGCAGTCCTGGGACACTAACCTACGAGCAGTACTTC
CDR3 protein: CASSPGTLTYEQYF